These 30 T cell receptor beta chains originate from one sample sequenced in a study of T cell changes during pregnancy in multiple sclerosis. Clones were read by immunoSEQ multiplex PCR, and TCRdb kept only the in-frame ones, dropping some. The table has tens of thousands of clones, 94% seen once. The material was CD4+ T cells from peripheral blood mononuclear cells, obtained in the second trimester of pregnancy. These receptor sequences come from a female donor with multiple sclerosis, enrolled in a pregnancy study.

The chain carries TRBV7-9 and TRBJ2-5, with 10 bases aligning to TRBD1. V was pared by 4 bases and J by 2 bases, with 1 base of the junction left unmatched. Per the germline V gene, CDR1 is SEHNR and CDR2 is FQNEAQ (reference sequence). CDR3 length: 14 residues. The CDR3 loop is CASSSGQGQETQYF. In DNA form, the CDR3 reads TGTGCCAGCAGCTCGGGACAGGGGCAAGAGACCCAGTACTTC.

The J gene is TRBJ1-5, the V gene TRBV2, with 8 bases matching TRBD1. Trimming removed 6 bases from V and 3 bases from J; junction bases left unmatched: 7. The CDR3 extends over 15 amino acids. CDR1 is SNHLY, CDR2 FYNNEI, per germline. The CDR3 loop reads CASRPGTGHNQPQHF. The DNA of the CDR3 is TGTGCCAGCAGACCCGGGACAGGCCACAATCAGCCCCAGCATTTT. Drawing the rest from reference TRBV2 and TRBJ1-5, the complete variable domain is EPEVTQTPSHQVTQMGQEVILRCVPISNHLYFYWYRQILGQKVEFLVSFYNNEISEKSEIFDDQFSVERPDGSNFTLKIRSTKLEDSAMYFCASRPGTGHNQPQHFGDGTRLSIL.

The rearrangement uses TRBV9 and TRBJ2-4; 9 bases align to TRBD1. Unmatched junction bases numbered 13, after V lost 0 bases and J lost 6 bases. Germline V gene data show CDR1 as SGDLS and CDR2 as YYNGEE. The CDR3 has 18 amino acids. The CDR3 DNA reads as TGTGCCAGCAGCGTAGGGGGACAGGGAGCTTTAGGCCTAAACATTCAGTACTTC. It specifies CASSVGGQGALGLNIQYF.

This clone appeared a single time. The chain joins TRBV29-1 to TRBJ1-1; 9 bases are a match to TRBD1. From germline, CDR1 is SQVTM and CDR2 ANQGSEA. This CDR3 has 14 residues. J gave up 4 bases and V 5 bases, and 8 bases lay outside the gene matches. CDR3: CSVSGDRVGTEAFF. The CDR3, as DNA: TGCAGCGTTTCGGGGGACAGGGTCGGCACTGAAGCTTTCTTT.

The genes are TRBV2 and TRBJ2-2; 10 bases match TRBD1. This CDR3 spans 12 amino acids. The V gene's germline CDR1 is SNHLY and CDR2 FYNNEI. J was trimmed by 6 bases and V by 10 bases; bases with no gene match: 2. The CDR3 DNA sequence: TGTGCCACAGGACAGGGGGCCGGGGAGCTGTTTTTT. It is translated as CATGQGAGELFF.

The rearrangement links TRBV5-4 to TRBJ2-7; D is unresolved. The germline gives CDR1 SGHNT, CDR2 YYREEE (reference sequence). The germline V and J ends were trimmed by 0 bases and 6 bases, with 13 bases remaining between them. CDR3 length: 14 residues. The DNA of the CDR3 is TGTGCCAGCAGCTTGGAGGCAGTTTCTAGCGAGCAGTACTTC. It yields the protein CASSLEAVSSEQYF.

This chain uses TRBV18 with TRBJ1-2, with D uncertain. The CDR3 is made up of 12 amino acids. Trimming shortened V by 2 bases and J by 6 bases, and 7 bases separated the two germline ends. Germline CDR1 reads KGHSH; CDR2 reads LQKENI. The CDR3 here is CASSPSQDGYTF. For the CDR3, the DNA is TGTGCCAGCTCACCATCCCAGGATGGCTACACCTTC.

This sequence joins TRBV29-1 and TRBJ1-2; D is possibly TRBD1 (5 bases). V lost 0 bases and J 3 bases, leaving 14 bases between the germline ends. Germline V gene sequence: CDR1 SQVTM, CDR2 ANQGSEA. There are 15 residues in the CDR3. CDR3 sequence reads: CSVEEYGSRDYGYTF. CDR3 DNA sequence: TGCAGCGTTGAAGAATACGGCAGCAGGGACTATGGCTACACCTTC.

The genes are TRBV9 and TRBJ2-1, with 11 bases fitting TRBD2. CDR3 length equals 17 residues. Trimming at V came to 2 bases and at J to 4 bases, leaving 8 bases not matched to a gene. Germline loops: CDR1 SGDLS, CDR2 YYNGEE. CDR3 protein: CASSVSSGGRSYNEQFF. The CDR3 nucleotides are TGTGCCAGCAGCGTTTCTAGCGGGGGGCGCTCTTACAATGAGCAGTTCTTC.

This sequence joins TRBV4-1 and TRBJ2-7; 7 positions agree with TRBD2. V shed 1 base, J shed 0 bases, and the junction held 3 bases outside the gene matches. The V gene's germline CDR1 is MGHRA and CDR2 YSYEKL. The CDR3 extends over 15 amino acids. CDR3 sequence reads: CASSQGGGSSYEQYF. CDR3 DNA sequence: TGCGCCAGCAGCCAAGGTGGCGGGAGCTCCTACGAGCAGTACTTC.

The V gene is TRBV30, the J gene TRBJ2-7; D is unresolved. V lost 3 bases, J lost 4 bases, and 7 bases lay in between. The germline CDR1 and CDR2 sequences are GTSNPN and SVGIG (reference sequence). This CDR3 is built from 11 residues. The CDR3 DNA reads as TGTGCCTGGAGGCAGGATTACGAGCAGTACTTC. Amino acid sequence: CAWRQDYEQYF.

The rearrangement links TRBV30 to TRBJ2-1; 7 bases map to TRBD2. CDR1 is GTSNPN, CDR2 SVGIG, per germline (reference sequence). The CDR3 is made up of 17 amino acids. J lost 1 base, V lost 4 bases, and 13 bases had no gene match. The CDR3 DNA follows: TGTGCCTGGACCTCAGCCCGTGGGGGGGGGTCCTACAATGAGCAGTTCTTC. Amino acids: CAWTSARGGGSYNEQFF.

The J gene is TRBJ1-6, the V gene TRBV7-9; D gene uncertain. The ends were cut back, 1 base at V and 4 bases at J, with 5 bases in the middle. Germline CDR1 and CDR2: SEHNR and FQNEAQ (reference sequence). This CDR3 is 14 amino acids long. CDR3 sequence (DNA): TGTGCCAGCAGCTTAGAACAGTATAATTCACCCCTCCACTTT. Translation: CASSLEQYNSPLHF.

The CDR3 region has the DNA TGTGCCAGCAGCTCCCGGCCGGGACAGGGGGCGCTTGAGCGGGGAGCCAAAAACATTCAGTACTTC. Translation: CASSSRPGQGALERGAKNIQYF. The V gene is TRBV7-8, the J gene TRBJ2-4; TRBD1 agrees at 12 bases. V was pared by 4 bases and J by 0 bases, with 19 bases of the junction left unmatched. Germline V gives CDR1 SGHVS, CDR2 FQNEAQ. This CDR3 is built from 22 residues.

V usage is TRBV15 and J usage is TRBJ1-2, with a tentative D call TRBD1 (5 bases). CDR1 is LNHNV and CDR2 is YYDKDF in the germline V gene (reference sequence). Trimming removed 1 base from V and 4 bases from J, with 10 bases in between. The CDR3 runs 14 residues. CDR3 DNA: TGTGCCACCAGCAGAGGACAGTCGACCTATGGCTACACCTTC. This gives the protein CATSRGQSTYGYTF.

This clone was observed a few times. The chain has TRBV2 and TRBJ2-3, with D maybe TRBD1 (6 bases). The CDR3 contains 15 residues. The V end lost 7 bases, the J end lost 1 base, and 15 bases lay between the germline ends. Germline-derived CDR1 and CDR2 are SNHLY and FYNNEI. CDR3: CASKKQGFRTDTQYF. The CDR3 DNA is TGTGCCAGCAAAAAACAGGGTTTTCGCACAGATACGCAGTATTTT.

The chain links TRBV7-2 to TRBJ2-7; possible D gene TRBD2, 6 bases. V lost 2 bases and J lost 4, with 18 bases in between. CDR1 is SGHTA and CDR2 is FQGNSA in the germline V gene. The CDR3 is 16 amino acids. CDR3 residues: CASSLRLGGVAYEQYF. DNA for the CDR3: TGTGCCAGCAGCTTACGACTCGGCGGGGTAGCATACGAGCAGTACTTC.

The V call is TRBV5-4, the J call TRBJ1-1; D is perhaps TRBD1 (6 bases). Germline CDR1 reads SGHNT; CDR2 reads YYREEE (reference sequence). V lost 0 bases and J lost 5, with 14 bases in between. The CDR3 sequence is 15 residues long. Here the CDR3 DNA reads TGTGCCAGCAGCTTGGAGACAGGAGTGTTTACTGAAGCTTTCTTT. This translates into CASSLETGVFTEAFF.

The rearrangement joins TRBV27 to TRBJ1-5; unclear D gene. The CDR3 runs 16 residues. V lost 5 bases to trimming and J lost 3 bases, with 17 bases between them. Looked up from germline, CDR1 is MNHEY and CDR2 is SMNVEV (reference sequence). The CDR3 nucleotides are TGTGCCAGCAGTCCCCTTGTGTCAGGACTCAATCAGCCCCAGCATTTT. It is translated as CASSPLVSGLNQPQHF.

This chain joins TRBV27 and TRBJ1-5, with TRBD1 matching over 8 bases. The V gene end was trimmed by 7 bases and the J gene end by 0 bases; junction bases not matched to a gene: 8. The CDR3 sequence is 16 residues long. Looked up from germline, CDR1 is MNHEY and CDR2 is SMNVEV (reference sequence). The CDR3 reads CASNPTGAISNQPQHF. The CDR3 bases are TGTGCCAGCAACCCGACAGGGGCGATTAGCAATCAGCCCCAGCATTTT.

The V and J genes are TRBV6-1 and TRBJ1-2, with D possibly matching TRBD1 (6 bases). Germline V gene sequence: CDR1 MNHNS, CDR2 SASEGT. The CDR3 extends over 13 amino acids. V dropped 6 bases and J dropped 3 bases, with 11 bases sitting between them. The CDR3 DNA reads TGTGCCAGCAGGAACTCAGGGGACTATGGCTACACCTTC. It encodes CASRNSGDYGYTF.

This chain connects TRBV10-2 to TRBJ1-4; TRBD1 agrees at 10 bases. This CDR3 contains 14 residues. Per germline, CDR1 WSHSY and CDR2 SAAADI. V gave up 6 bases and J gave up 8 bases; unmatched junction bases: 6. Here the CDR3 DNA reads TGCGCCAGCAGACCGACAGGGGGCGGGGAAAAACTGTTTTTT. Its translation is CASRPTGGGEKLFF.

The genes are TRBV9 and TRBJ1-1; D is ambiguous. Per germline, CDR1 SGDLS and CDR2 YYNGEE. V was pared by 2 bases and J by 0 bases, with 8 bases between. This CDR3 comprises 14 residues. CDR3 loop: CASSVDNLNTEAFF. The CDR3 nucleotides read TGTGCCAGCAGCGTTGACAACCTGAACACTGAAGCTTTCTTT. The full variable domain, completed using reference TRBV9 and TRBJ1-1, is DSGVTQTPKHLITATGQRVTLRCSPRSGDLSVYWYQQSLDQGLQFLIQYYNGEERAKGNILERFSAQQFPDLHSELNLSSLELGDSALYFCASSVDNLNTEAFFGQGTRLTVV.

The chain combines TRBV11-2 with TRBJ2-5; no reliable D call. Germline V gives CDR1 SGHAT, CDR2 FQNNGV. V gave up 4 bases and J gave up 4 bases, with 13 bases separating them. The CDR3 loop spans 14 amino acids. The CDR3 region is CASSSLDSRETQYF. For the CDR3, the DNA is TGTGCCAGCAGCTCCCTGGATAGCCGAGAGACCCAGTACTTC.

The chain recombines TRBV7-2 with TRBJ1-5; TRBD1 agrees at 11 bases. This CDR3 contains 15 residues. Germline values: CDR1 SGHTA, CDR2 FQGNSA. J lost 3 bases, V lost 3 bases, and 1 base had no gene match. The CDR3 DNA is TGTGCCAGCAGCTTGGGACAGGGGGACAATCAGCCCCAGCATTTT. As protein: CASSLGQGDNQPQHF.

The chain carries TRBV10-3 and TRBJ2-7; 7 bases are shared with TRBD2. The CDR3 loop spans 15 amino acids. V dropped 0 bases and J dropped 4; count of bases not matched to a gene: 6. Germline V lookup: CDR1 ENHRY, CDR2 SYGVKD. CDR3 in DNA: TGTGCCATCAGTGAGTCAGGACTAGAACGGTACGAGCAGTACTTC. Translation gives CAISESGLERYEQYF.

The genes are TRBV30 and TRBJ1-1; D call uncertain. This CDR3 has 16 residues. The V gene lost 0 bases and the J gene lost 0 bases, with 14 bases spanning the gap. Germline CDR1 GTSNPN, CDR2 SVGIG (reference sequence). The DNA of the CDR3 is TGTGCCTGGAGTGTGGGAGGTTTTAGTATGAACACTGAAGCTTTCTTT. Translating it yields CAWSVGGFSMNTEAFF.

This clone was counted a single time. The chain carries TRBV7-8 and TRBJ2-1; D may be TRBD1 (6 bases). CDR1 SGHVS and CDR2 FQNEAQ come from the germline V gene. Trimming took 4 bases from V and 12 from J, leaving 13 bases between them. The CDR3 runs 12 residues. This CDR3 reads CASSYLRGGQFF. As DNA, the CDR3 is TGTGCCAGCAGCTACCTTCGAGGGGGGCAGTTCTTC.

V gene TRBV7-2 combines with J gene TRBJ1-4; maybe TRBD1 (6 bases). Deletions cut 4 bases from V and 5 bases from J, with 14 bases between. Germline V gene lookup returns CDR1 SGHTA and CDR2 FQGNSA. There are 15 residues in the CDR3. In DNA, the CDR3 is TGTGCCAGCAGCTCCCTCGACAGGTTCAATGAAAAACTGTTTTTT. It yields the protein CASSSLDRFNEKLFF.

CDR3 DNA sequence: TGCGCCAGCAGAGTCGTGGGTTCGGGAGAGACCCAGTACTTC. It specifies CASRVVGSGETQYF. This chain joins TRBV5-1 and TRBJ2-5; no firm D call. Germline V gene lookup returns CDR1 SGHRS and CDR2 YFSETQ. V was shortened by 5 bases and J by 4 bases, with 15 bases between the two germline ends. The CDR3 runs to 14 residues.